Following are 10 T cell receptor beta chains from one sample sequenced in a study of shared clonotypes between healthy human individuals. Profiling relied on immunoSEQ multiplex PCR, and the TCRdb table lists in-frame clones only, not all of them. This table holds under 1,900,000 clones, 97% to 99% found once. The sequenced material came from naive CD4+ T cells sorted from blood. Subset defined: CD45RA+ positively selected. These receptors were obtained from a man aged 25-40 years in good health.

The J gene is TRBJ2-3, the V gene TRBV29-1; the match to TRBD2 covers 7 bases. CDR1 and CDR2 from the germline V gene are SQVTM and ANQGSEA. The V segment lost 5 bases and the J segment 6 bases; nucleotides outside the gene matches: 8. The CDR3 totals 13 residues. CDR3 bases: TGCAGCGTTAGCGGGACCCTCTCGGATACGCAGTATTTT. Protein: CSVSGTLSDTQYF.

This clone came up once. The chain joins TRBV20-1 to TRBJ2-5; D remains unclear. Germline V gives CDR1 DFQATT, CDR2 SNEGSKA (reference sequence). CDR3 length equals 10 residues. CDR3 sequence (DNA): TGCAGCACACTATGGGAGACCCAGTACTTC. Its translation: CSTLWETQYF.

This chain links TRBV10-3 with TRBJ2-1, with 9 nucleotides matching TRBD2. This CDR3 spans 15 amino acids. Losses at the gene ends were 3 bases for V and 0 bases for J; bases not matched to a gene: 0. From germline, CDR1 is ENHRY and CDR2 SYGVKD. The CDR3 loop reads CAISEAGGSYNEQFF. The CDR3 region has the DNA TGTGCCATCAGTGAAGCGGGGGGCTCCTACAATGAGCAGTTCTTC.

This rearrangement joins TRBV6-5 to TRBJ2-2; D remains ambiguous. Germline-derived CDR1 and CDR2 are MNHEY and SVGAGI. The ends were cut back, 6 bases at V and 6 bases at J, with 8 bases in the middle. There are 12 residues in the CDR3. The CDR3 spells CASSSAAGELFF. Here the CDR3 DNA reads TGTGCCAGCAGCTCGGCCGCCGGGGAGCTGTTTTTT.

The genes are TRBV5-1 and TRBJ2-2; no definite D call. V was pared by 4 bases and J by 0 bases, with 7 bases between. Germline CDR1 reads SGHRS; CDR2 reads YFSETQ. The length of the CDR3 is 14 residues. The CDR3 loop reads CASSHPTNTGELFF. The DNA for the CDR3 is TGCGCCAGCAGCCATCCCACGAACACCGGGGAGCTGTTTTTT.

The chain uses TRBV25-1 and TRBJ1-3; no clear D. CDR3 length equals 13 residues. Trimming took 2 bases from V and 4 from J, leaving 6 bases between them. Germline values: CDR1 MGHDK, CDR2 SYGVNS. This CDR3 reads CASSEPGGNTIYF. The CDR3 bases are TGTGCCAGCAGTGAACCCGGCGGAAACACCATATATTTT. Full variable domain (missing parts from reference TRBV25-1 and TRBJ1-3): EADIYQTPRYLVIGTGKKITLECSQTMGHDKMYWYQQDPGMELHLIHYSYGVNSTEKGDLSSESTVSRIRTEHFPLTLESARPSHTSQYLCASSEPGGNTIYFGEGSWLTVV.

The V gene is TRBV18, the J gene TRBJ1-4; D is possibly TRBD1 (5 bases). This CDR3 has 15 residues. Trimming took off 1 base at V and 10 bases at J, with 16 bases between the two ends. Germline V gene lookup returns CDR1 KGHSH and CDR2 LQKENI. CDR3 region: CASSPLDNPTAKLFF. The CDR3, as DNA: TGTGCCAGCTCACCACTGGACAACCCCACAGCAAAACTGTTTTTT.

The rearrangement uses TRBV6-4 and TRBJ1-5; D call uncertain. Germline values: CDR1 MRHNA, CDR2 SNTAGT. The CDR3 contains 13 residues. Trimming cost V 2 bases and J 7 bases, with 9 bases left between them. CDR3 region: CASSDPDWQPQHF. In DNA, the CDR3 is TGTGCCAGCAGTGACCCCGACTGGCAGCCCCAGCATTTT.

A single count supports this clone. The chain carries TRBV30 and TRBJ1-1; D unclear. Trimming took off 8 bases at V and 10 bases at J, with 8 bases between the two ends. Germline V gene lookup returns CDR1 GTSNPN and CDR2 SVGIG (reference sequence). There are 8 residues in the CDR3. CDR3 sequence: CAVGPAFF. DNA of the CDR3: TGTGCCGTCGGTCCAGCTTTCTTT.

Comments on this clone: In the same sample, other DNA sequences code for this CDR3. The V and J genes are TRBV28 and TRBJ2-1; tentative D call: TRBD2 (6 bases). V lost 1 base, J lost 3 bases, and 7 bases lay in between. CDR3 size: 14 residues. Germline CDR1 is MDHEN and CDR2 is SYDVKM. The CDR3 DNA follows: TGTGCCAGCAGTTTATTGGGGGGCTACAATGAGCAGTTCTTC. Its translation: CASSLLGGYNEQFF.